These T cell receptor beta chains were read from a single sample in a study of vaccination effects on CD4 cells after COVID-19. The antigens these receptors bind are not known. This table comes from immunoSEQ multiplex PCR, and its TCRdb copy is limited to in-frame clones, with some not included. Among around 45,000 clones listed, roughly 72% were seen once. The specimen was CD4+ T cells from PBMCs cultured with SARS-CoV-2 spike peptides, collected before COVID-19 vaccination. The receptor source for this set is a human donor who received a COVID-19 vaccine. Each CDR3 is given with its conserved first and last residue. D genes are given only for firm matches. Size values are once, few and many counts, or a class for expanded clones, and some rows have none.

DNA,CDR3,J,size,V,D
TGTGCCAGCAGTGGTTTCGGAGCGGGGGGGACCCAGTACTTC,CASSGFGAGGTQYF,TRBJ2-5,NA,TRBV2,TRBD2
TGTGCCAGCAGCCAAGTTACAGGGTCGGGTAATGAGCAGTTCTTC,CASSQVTGSGNEQFF,TRBJ2-1,NA,TRBV3-1/TRBV3-2,NA
TGTGCCAGCAGCTTGGGAGGGGCAAGCACAGATACGCAGTATTTT,CASSLGGASTDTQYF,TRBJ2-3,NA,TRBV5-4,NA
TGTGCCAGCAGTTCCTCCCCCGCGGTCTCTGGAAACACCATATATTTT,CASSSSPAVSGNTIYF,TRBJ1-3,NA,TRBV7-2,NA
TGTGCCAGCAGTTACACCGGTGTTGGGGCCAACGTCCTGACTTTC,CASSYTGVGANVLTF,TRBJ2-6,NA,TRBV6-5,NA
TGTGCCACCAGCGGGTGGGGGGGGGATGAGCAGTTCTTC,CATSGWGGDEQFF,TRBJ2-1,NA,TRBV24-1,TRBD2
TGTGCCAGCAGTAAATCAGGGGCCGACAATGAGCAGTTCTTC,CASSKSGADNEQFF,TRBJ2-1,NA,TRBV2,NA
TGCGCCAGCAGCTTGGACGGGGGAACGGCTGAAGCTTTCTTT,CASSLDGGTAEAFF,TRBJ1-1,NA,TRBV10-1,NA
TGTGCCACCAGTGAAGGGTCCCTCCCAGCTAATGAGCAGTTCTTC,CATSEGSLPANEQFF,TRBJ2-1,few,TRBV24-1,NA
TGTGCCAGTAGAGTGGCAGGGGGGCGAGAGACCCAGTACTTC,CASRVAGGRETQYF,TRBJ2-5,NA,TRBV19,NA
TGTGCCAGCAGCGTAATCCCAGGGTCTAACTATGGCTACACCTTC,CASSVIPGSNYGYTF,TRBJ1-2,NA,TRBV9,NA
TGTGCCAGCAGCGCTCTCGGGACAGGGTCAAACTATGGCTACACCTTC,CASSALGTGSNYGYTF,TRBJ1-2,NA,TRBV9,TRBD1
TGTGCCTGGAGTGTACTCTCGCGAGAGACCCAGTACTTC,CAWSVLSRETQYF,TRBJ2-5,NA,TRBV30,NA
TGCGCCAGCAGCTTGGTACCAGGTCCGCCTTCCTCTGGGGCCAACGTCCTGACTTTC,CASSLVPGPPSSGANVLTF,TRBJ2-6,NA,TRBV5-1,NA
TGTGCCAGTAGTCCCTCAATAGGAGCAACTAATGAAAAACTGTTTTTT,CASSPSIGATNEKLFF,TRBJ1-4,few,TRBV19,NA
TGTGCCAGCAGCGGAGGGAGGCAGGTCCGCACAGATACGCAGTATTTT,CASSGGRQVRTDTQYF,TRBJ2-3,NA,TRBV9,NA